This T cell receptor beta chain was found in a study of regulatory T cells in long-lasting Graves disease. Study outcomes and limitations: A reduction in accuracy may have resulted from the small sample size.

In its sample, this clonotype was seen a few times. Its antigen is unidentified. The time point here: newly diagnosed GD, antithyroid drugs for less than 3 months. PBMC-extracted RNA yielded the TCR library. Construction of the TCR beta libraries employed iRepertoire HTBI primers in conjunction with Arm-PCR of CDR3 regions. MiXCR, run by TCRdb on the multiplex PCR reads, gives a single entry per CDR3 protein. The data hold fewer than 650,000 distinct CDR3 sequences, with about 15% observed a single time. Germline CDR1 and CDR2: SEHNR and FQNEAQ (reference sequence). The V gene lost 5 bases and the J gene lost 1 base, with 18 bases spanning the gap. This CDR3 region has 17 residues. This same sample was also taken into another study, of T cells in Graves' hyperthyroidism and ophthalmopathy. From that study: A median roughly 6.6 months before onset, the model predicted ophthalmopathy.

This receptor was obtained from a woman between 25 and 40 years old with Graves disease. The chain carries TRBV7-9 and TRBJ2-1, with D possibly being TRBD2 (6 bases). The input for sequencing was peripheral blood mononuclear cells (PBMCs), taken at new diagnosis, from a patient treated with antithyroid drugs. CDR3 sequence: CASSDTQGLLSYNEQFF. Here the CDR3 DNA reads TGTGCCAGCAGCGATACTCAGGGACTTCTGTCCTACAATGAGCAGTTCTTC. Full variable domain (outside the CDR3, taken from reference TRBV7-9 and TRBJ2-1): DTGVSQNPRHKITKRGQNVTFRCDPISEHNRLYWYRQTLGQGPEFLTYFQNEAQLEKSRLLSDRFSAERPKGSFSTLEIQRTEQGDSAMYLCASSDTQGLLSYNEQFFGPGTRLTVL.